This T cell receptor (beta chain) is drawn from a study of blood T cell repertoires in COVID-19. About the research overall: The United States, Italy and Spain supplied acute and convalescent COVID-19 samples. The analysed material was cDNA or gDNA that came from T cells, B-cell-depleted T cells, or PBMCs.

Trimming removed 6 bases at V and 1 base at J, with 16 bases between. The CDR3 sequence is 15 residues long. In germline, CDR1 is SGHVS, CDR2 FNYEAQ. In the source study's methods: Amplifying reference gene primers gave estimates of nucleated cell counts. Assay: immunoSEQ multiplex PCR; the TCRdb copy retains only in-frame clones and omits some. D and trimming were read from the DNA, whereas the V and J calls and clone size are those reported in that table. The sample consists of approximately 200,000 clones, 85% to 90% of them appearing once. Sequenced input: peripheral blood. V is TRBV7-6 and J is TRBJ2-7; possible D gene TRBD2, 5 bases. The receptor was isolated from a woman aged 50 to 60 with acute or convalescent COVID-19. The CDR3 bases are TGTGCCAGCAGTATGAACACCAGAGGGTCCTACGAGCAGTACTTC. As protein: CASSMNTRGSYEQYF. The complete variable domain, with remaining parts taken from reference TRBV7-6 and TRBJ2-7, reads GAGVSQSPRYKVTKRGQDVALRCDPISGHVSLYWYRQALGQGPEFLTYFNYEAQQDKSGLPNDRFSAERPEGSISTLTIQRTEQRDSAMYRCASSMNTRGSYEQYFGPGTRLTVT.